These T cell receptor beta chains were read from a single sample in a study of CD8+CD57+ T cells in acquired aplastic anemia. TCRdb analysed the reads with MiXCR anew, one entry per CDR3 protein. The sample includes 80,000 or so distinct CDR3 sequences, around 70% of them seen just once. Sample: sorted CD4+, CD8+, or CD8+CD57+ T cells (not recorded which) from PBMCs. All receptors derive from a human donor with aplastic anemia. Both conserved end residues are part of each CDR3.

V: TRBV10-3; J: TRBJ2-7; CDR3: CAISEGWYEQYF
V: TRBV11-1; J: TRBJ2-3; CDR3: CASSLGRDTYTDTQYF
V: TRBV20-1; J: TRBJ1-2; CDR3: CSAAQGDGYTF
V: TRBV11-2; J: TRBJ1-6; CDR3: CASSLRGTRSGDSPLHF
V: TRBV10-3; J: TRBJ2-3; CDR3: CAISGPSGSTDTQYF
V: TRBV2; J: TRBJ2-5; CDR3: CASSGQGQETQYF
V: TRBV24-1; J: TRBJ2-1; CDR3: CATSVSGGLDEQFF
V: TRBV7-9; J: TRBJ1-2; CDR3: CASSLVSSNYGYTF
V: TRBV12-3/TRBV12-4; J: TRBJ2-7; CDR3: CASSPGGLEQYF
V: TRBV29-1; J: TRBJ2-5; CDR3: CSVEADRGRTETQYF
V: TRBV7-2; J: TRBJ2-5; CDR3: CASRYSLQETQYF
V: TRBV7-9; J: TRBJ2-7; CDR3: CASSLVAGYEQYF
V: TRBV20-1; J: TRBJ2-7; CDR3: CSATRAGVSNERYF
V: TRBV6-1; J: TRBJ1-2; CDR3: CASSAHGQGPLGYGYTF
V: TRBV7-9; J: TRBJ2-1; CDR3: CASRPDSGNNEQFF
V: TRBV29-1; J: TRBJ2-5; CDR3: CSVAGRETQYF
V: TRBV2; J: TRBJ2-5; CDR3: CASTTSRVGETQYF
V: TRBV29-1; J: TRBJ1-1; CDR3: CSVEAGNTEAFF
V: TRBV7-8; J: TRBJ2-7; CDR3: CASSFRPYEQYF
V: TRBV20-1; J: TRBJ2-7; CDR3: CSARGDRGRPSYEQYF
V: TRBV24-1; J: TRBJ2-1; CDR3: CATSDSTSGRRNEQFF
V: TRBV5-6; J: TRBJ2-1; CDR3: CASSRPEGGNEQFF
V: TRBV7-9; J: TRBJ1-3; CDR3: CASSRDSVGNTIYF
V: TRBV20-1; J: TRBJ1-6; CDR3: CSASQGGGYNSPLHF
V: TRBV9; J: TRBJ2-2; CDR3: CASSLNSENTGELFF
V: TRBV25-1; J: TRBJ2-7; CDR3: CASRTGSYSYEQYF
V: TRBV2; J: TRBJ1-5; CDR3: CASSADRGNQPQHF
V: TRBV5-4; J: TRBJ2-5; CDR3: CASSQGLAGAETQYF
V: TRBV11-2; J: TRBJ2-3; CDR3: CASSLVRIRTDTQYF
V: TRBV24-1; J: TRBJ2-5; CDR3: CATSDGGTQYF
V: TRBV20-1; J: TRBJ1-5; CDR3: CSAGRPGRGQPQHF
V: TRBV11-2; J: TRBJ2-1; CDR3: CASSLGSTSGNEQFF
V: TRBV27; J: TRBJ2-5; CDR3: CASSLRETQYF
V: TRBV7-9; J: TRBJ2-5; CDR3: CASSFPGLQETQYF
V: TRBV27; J: TRBJ2-7; CDR3: CASSRQATYEQYF
V: TRBV10-3; J: TRBJ2-2; CDR3: CAISAGQSTGELFF